This is a list of T cell receptor beta chains from one sample in a study of graft-versus-host responses after intestinal transplantation. Produced via immunoSEQ multiplex PCR; TCRdb's table is partial and in-frame only. The repertoire has some 1,500 clones, 77% of them found once; the top ten carry about 31%. This sample comprised ileum tissue, obtained 500 to 550 days after transplant. The receptor set was obtained from a human patient who received an intestinal transplant, so some T cells may come from the graft donor. The CDR3 runs from the conserved cysteine through the conserved F or W. The order of the fields is clone size, D gene, CDR3 length, V gene, J gene, CDR3 protein, CDR3 DNA. A D gene is named only where the DNA matches it firmly. A row's size may be missing; if present it is once, few, many or a size class.

-,-,18,TRBV5-1,TRBJ2-7,CASSLKSPFLLRRYEQYF,TGCGCCAGCAGCTTGAAATCCCCTTTCCTTTTAAGAAGATACGAGCAGTACTTC
-,TRBD2,14,TRBV19,TRBJ2-1,CASSDAGGPNEQFF,TGTGCCAGTAGTGACGCGGGAGGGCCCAATGAGCAGTTCTTC
once,-,17,TRBV11-1,TRBJ2-5,CASSLGIRAGEKETQYF,TGTGCCAGCAGCTTGGGCATCAGGGCAGGGGAAAAAGAGACCCAGTACTTC
-,TRBD1,10,TRBV5-1,TRBJ1-4,CARTQGGTVF,TGCGCCAGAACACAGGGGGGGACTGTTTTT
few,-,14,TRBV30,TRBJ1-1,CAWNIAGTGTEAFF,TGTGCCTGGAATATCGCAGGGACGGGCACTGAAGCTTTCTTT
-,TRBD1,18,TRBV5-6,TRBJ1-4,CASSLRTGGTRTNEKLFF,TGTGCCAGCAGCCTTCGGACAGGGGGAACCCGAACTAATGAAAAACTGTTTTTT
-,-,13,TRBV10-3,TRBJ2-1,CAITRGPQDEQFF,TGTGCCATCACCCGGGGCCCTCAGGATGAGCAGTTCTTC
-,TRBD1,14,TRBV4-3,TRBJ1-2,CASSQRGQGHGYTF,TGCGCCAGCAGTCAGAGGGGACAGGGCCACGGCTACACCTTC
once,-,15,TRBV7-2,TRBJ1-1,CASSLGGGRGTEAFF,TGTGCCAGCAGCTTAGGGGGAGGCCGGGGCACTGAAGCTTTCTTT
-,-,15,TRBV6-5,TRBJ1-3,CASRDTGSSGNTIYF,TGTGCCAGCAGAGATACAGGGAGCTCTGGAAACACCATATATTTT
-,TRBD1,18,TRBV16,TRBJ1-5,CASSQTPGQGGSNQPQHF,TGTGCCAGCAGCCAAACTCCGGGACAGGGAGGTAGCAATCAGCCCCAGCATTTT
-,-,12,TRBV6-5,TRBJ2-1,CASSYLGQGKFF,TGTGCCAGCAGTTACCTCGGGCAGGGAAAGTTCTTC
-,-,18,TRBV19,TRBJ1-2,CASSIRMASLLIYHGYTF,TGTGCCAGTAGTATCCGGATGGCCAGTTTGTTGATTTATCATGGCTACACCTTC